This is a list of T cell receptor beta chains from one sample in a study of T cell repertoires in cytomegalovirus infection. TCRdb used MiXCR to reprocess the reads, holding one entry per CDR3 protein. The sample lists fewer than 550,000 distinct CDR3 sequences; approximately 15% were seen once. Input material: CD8+ T cells from PBMCs. The receptor set was obtained from a human donor in good health (CMV status not recorded). Some clones in this sample may be carry-over from other donors' samples. Both conserved end residues are part of each CDR3. D genes are given only for firm matches. Not all rows give a size; the values are once, few, many and, for expanded clones, a class.

abundance,v_gene,j_gene,d_gene,CDR3aa,CDR3nt
many,TRBV7-9,TRBJ2-7,TRBD2,CASSFRLAGSYEQYF,TGTGCCAGCAGCTTCAGACTAGCGGGGTCCTACGAGCAGTACTTC
-,TRBV6-1,TRBJ2-7,TRBD1,CASSDGQGYYEQYF,TGTGCCAGCAGCGATGGACAGGGCTACTACGAGCAGTACTTC
many,TRBV29-1,TRBJ2-2,TRBD2,CSVEIAGGRANTGELFF,TGCAGCGTTGAAATAGCGGGAGGCCGCGCGAACACCGGGGAGCTGTTTTTT
many,TRBV19,TRBJ2-1,-,CASSSIQGTYNEQFF,TGTGCCAGTAGCTCAATCCAGGGCACCTACAATGAGCAGTTCTTC
-,TRBV4-1,TRBJ2-7,-,CASSQGSGHPSYEQYF,TGCGCCAGCAGCCAAGGATCGGGACACCCTTCCTACGAGCAGTACTTC
many,TRBV27,TRBJ2-5,TRBD2,CASSLGTSGQETQYF,TGTGCCAGCAGTTTAGGGACTAGCGGTCAAGAGACCCAGTACTTC
many,TRBV7-9,TRBJ2-5,-,CASSSSRGSPGETQYF,TGTGCCAGCAGCAGTTCTAGAGGCTCACCTGGGGAGACCCAGTACTTC
few,TRBV2,TRBJ2-7,TRBD2,CASRTSGWVNEQYF,TGTGCCAGTCGGACTAGCGGGTGGGTCAACGAGCAGTACTTC
-,TRBV27,TRBJ2-2,-,CASSLGRHANTGELFF,TGTGCCAGCAGTTTGGGGCGGCACGCGAACACCGGGGAGCTGTTTTTT
-,TRBV9,TRBJ1-2,-,CASSVGRYGYTF,TGTGCCAGCAGCGTAGGGCGGTATGGCTACACCTTC
-,TRBV18,TRBJ1-2,TRBD1,CASSPYIGTDYGYTF,TGTGCCAGCTCACCTTATATAGGGACAGACTATGGCTACACCTTC
many,TRBV6-1,TRBJ2-1,TRBD2,CASISGGGFYYNEQFF,TGTGCCAGCATTAGCGGGGGGGGGTTTTATTACAATGAGCAGTTCTTC
many,TRBV7-9,TRBJ1-1,-,CASSWGDTEAFF,TGTGCCAGCAGCTGGGGGGACACTGAAGCTTTCTTT
few,TRBV27,TRBJ1-5,-,CASTERVDQPQHF,TGTGCCAGCACCGAGAGAGTGGATCAGCCCCAGCATTTT
many,TRBV9,TRBJ1-2,-,CASSGTSPVNYGYTF,TGTGCCAGCAGCGGTACTTCTCCAGTCAACTATGGCTACACCTTC
many,TRBV4-1,TRBJ2-1,TRBD2,CASSRIPMGGGPVNEQFF,TGCGCCAGCAGCCGAATCCCCATGGGGGGAGGGCCGGTCAATGAGCAGTTCTTC
few,TRBV12-3/TRBV12-4,TRBJ1-6,-,CASSGGAGRSYNSPLHF,TGTGCCTCCTCTGGGGGGGCAGGGCGATCCTATAATTCACCCCTCCACTTT
-,TRBV12-3/TRBV12-4,TRBJ2-1,TRBD2,CASLEGGGALEQFF,TGTGCCAGCCTGGAGGGCGGGGGGGCCTTAGAGCAGTTCTTC
many,TRBV19,TRBJ1-1,-,CASSIRAAHTEAFF,TGTGCCAGTAGTATAAGAGCAGCACACACTGAAGCTTTCTTT
-,TRBV7-9,TRBJ2-7,TRBD2,CASRGGGAYEQYF,TGTGCCAGCCGGGGGGGGGGAGCGTACGAGCAGTACTTC
many,TRBV2,TRBJ2-1,TRBD2,CASSVRAGDYNEQFF,TGTGCCAGCAGTGTAAGGGCGGGGGACTACAATGAGCAGTTCTTC
few,TRBV5-1,TRBJ1-2,TRBD1,CASSLAGTGDLYGYTF,TGCGCCAGCAGCTTGGCCGGGACAGGGGACCTCTATGGCTACACCTTC
many,TRBV7-6,TRBJ2-7,TRBD2,CASSLAAGGDEQYF,TGTGCCAGCAGCTTAGCAGCGGGAGGCGACGAGCAGTACTTC
few,TRBV27,TRBJ2-7,TRBD1,CASSSSTGTGYEQYF,TGTGCCAGCAGTTCCTCCACCGGGACAGGGTACGAGCAGTACTTC
many,TRBV7-9,TRBJ1-3,-,CASSPPASSGNTIYF,TGTGCCAGCAGCCCGCCTGCTAGCTCTGGAAACACCATATATTTT
few,TRBV10-3,TRBJ2-3,-,CAISTRTDTQYF,TGTGCCATCAGTACACGCACAGATACGCAGTATTTT
-,TRBV12-3/TRBV12-4,TRBJ2-7,-,CASSSLPYRASYEQYF,TGTGCCAGCAGTTCACTACCTTACAGGGCCTCCTACGAGCAGTACTTC
many,TRBV7-9,TRBJ1-5,-,CASSKGSNQPQHF,TGTGCCAGCAGCAAGGGTTCGAATCAGCCCCAGCATTTT
-,TRBV4-2,TRBJ1-1,TRBD1,CASSQDRGRGLVTEAFF,TGTGCCAGCAGCCAAGACAGGGGGAGGGGGTTGGTCACTGAAGCTTTCTTT
-,TRBV12-3/TRBV12-4,TRBJ1-4,TRBD1,CASLAQGADEKLFF,TGTGCCAGCCTAGCGCAGGGGGCTGATGAAAAACTGTTTTTT
-,TRBV9,TRBJ2-6,-,CASSSRQAGANVLTF,TGTGCCAGCAGCTCCCGTCAGGCTGGGGCCAACGTCCTGACTTTC
-,TRBV12-3/TRBV12-4,TRBJ1-4,-,CASRGTSEKLFF,TGTGCCAGCAGAGGAACCAGTGAAAAACTGTTTTTT
-,TRBV27,TRBJ2-7,-,CASSSGQAGPEQYF,TGTGCCAGCAGTTCTGGACAGGCGGGACCCGAGCAGTACTTC
few,TRBV2,TRBJ2-5,-,CASQRTYLYQETQYF,TGTGCCAGCCAACGGACATACTTGTACCAAGAGACCCAGTACTTC
many,TRBV29-1,TRBJ2-1,-,CSVVGSSALSYNEQFF,TGCAGCGTTGTGGGGTCTAGCGCCCTCTCCTACAATGAGCAGTTCTTC
-,TRBV6-1,TRBJ1-6,TRBD1,CASSVSGTGGFDSPLHF,TGTGCCAGCAGTGTCTCCGGGACAGGGGGCTTCGATTCACCCCTCCACTTT
-,TRBV27,TRBJ2-3,-,CASSSTTTDTQYF,TGTGCCAGCAGTTCGACTACCACAGATACGCAGTATTTT
many,TRBV7-2,TRBJ2-7,TRBD2,CATERGGSRNEQYF,TGTGCCACAGAACGGGGCGGGAGTAGGAACGAGCAGTACTTC
-,TRBV10-3,TRBJ1-1,-,CAISEGIRRKAFF,TGTGCCATCAGTGAAGGAATTAGGAGGAAAGCTTTCTTT
many,TRBV10-2,TRBJ2-1,TRBD1,CASSDGTAPDNEQFF,TGCGCCAGCAGTGATGGGACAGCGCCCGACAATGAGCAGTTCTTC
-,TRBV27,TRBJ1-1,-,CASSLGGGFMAFF,TGTGCCAGCAGTTTAGGGGGGGGGTTTATGGCTTTCTTT
few,TRBV29-1,TRBJ2-3,-,CSVEGQSYEDTQYF,TGCAGCGTAGAAGGACAGTCATACGAAGATACGCAGTATTTT
-,TRBV3-1,TRBJ2-2,-,CASSQQGLANTGELFF,TGTGCCAGCAGCCAACAAGGACTTGCGAACACCGGGGAGCTGTTTTTT
-,TRBV6-4,TRBJ2-5,TRBD1,CASSEGPTGVETQYF,TGTGCCAGCAGTGAAGGTCCCACAGGGGTAGAGACCCAGTACTTC
-,TRBV7-4,TRBJ1-4,-,CASSLDSSIGELFF,TGTGCCAGCAGCTTAGACAGCTCAATAGGGGAACTGTTTTTT
many,TRBV6-2/TRBV6-3,TRBJ1-1,-,CASLRNTEAFF,TGTGCCAGTCTTAGGAACACTGAAGCTTTCTTT
-,TRBV15,TRBJ1-5,TRBD1,CATSRDRGRIQPQHF,TGTGCCACCAGCAGGGACAGGGGGCGTATTCAGCCCCAGCATTTT
-,TRBV11-3,TRBJ2-7,-,CASSPGMGGDSYEQYF,TGTGCCAGCAGCCCAGGGATGGGGGGCGACTCCTACGAGCAGTACTTC
-,TRBV5-6,TRBJ1-1,-,CASKPGTGGTEAFF,TGTGCCAGCAAACCGGGAACAGGAGGGACTGAAGCTTTCTTT
many,TRBV7-9,TRBJ2-7,-,CASSPAVDYEQYF,TGTGCCAGCAGCCCGGCGGTCGATTACGAGCAGTACTTC
few,TRBV20-1,TRBJ1-4,TRBD1,CSASPIDRADLKLFF,TGCAGTGCTAGTCCTATCGACAGGGCCGATTTAAAACTGTTTTTT
few,TRBV4-2,TRBJ2-2,-,CASSPLGANTGELFF,TGTGCCAGCAGCCCCCTCGGGGCGAACACCGGGGAGCTGTTTTTT
-,TRBV19,TRBJ2-2,-,CASTDRNTGELFF,TGTGCCAGTACGGATCGAAACACCGGGGAGCTGTTTTTT
-,TRBV27,TRBJ1-4,-,CASSLIRGSEKLFF,TGTGCCAGCAGTTTAATTCGGGGAAGTGAAAAACTGTTTTTT
-,TRBV4-1,TRBJ1-1,-,CASSPRERRAEAFF,TGCGCCAGCAGCCCACGAGAGAGAAGGGCTGAAGCTTTCTTT
-,TRBV18,TRBJ1-1,TRBD1,CASSPPRAGGNTEAFF,TGTGCCAGCTCACCACCTCGGGCAGGGGGCAACACTGAAGCTTTCTTT
many,TRBV11-2,TRBJ2-5,-,CASNWGQETQYF,TGTGCCAGCAACTGGGGCCAAGAGACCCAGTACTTC